This T cell receptor beta chain was documented in a study of beta chain features in type 1 diabetes. At the level of the study: Healthy donors, compared against patients, showed similar age, gender and cell yields. Examination of sorted cells across all samples involved more than 85,000,000 cells. Points from the study as a whole: Across patients, naive, central memory and Treg TCRB repertoires exhibited apparently greater similarity than was observed across healthy donors. When VDJ junctions were examined, type 1 diabetes patients showed fewer insertions and more deletions.

Looked up from germline, CDR1 is SGHNT and CDR2 is YYREEE (reference sequence). There are 12 residues in the CDR3. The J segment lost 8 bases and the V segment lost 6 bases, leaving 5 bases of the junction unmatched. With respect to this clone: Its antigen is unknown.

Isolated RNA was reverse transcribed in full, so expressed TCRB transcripts were sequenced. Profiling relied on immunoSEQ multiplex PCR, and the TCRdb table lists in-frame clones only, not all of them. Of some 500,000 clones listed, 9.5% to 12% were seen once; the top ten hold about 0.045%. Material for sequencing was naive CD4+ T cells from blood. The clonotype comes from a woman younger than 35 in good health. The rearrangement links TRBV5-4 to TRBJ1-2; TRBD1 matches at 9 bases. The CDR3 nucleotides are TGTGCCAGCACCTACAGGGGGCAAGGCTACACCTTC. Translation gives CASTYRGQGYTF.